This T cell receptor beta chain was recovered during a study of blood T cell repertoires in COVID-19. Across the whole study: The analysed material was cDNA or gDNA that came from T cells, B-cell-depleted T cells, or PBMCs.

The CDR3 has 13 residues. Germline CDR1 is SGHTA and CDR2 is FQGNSA. The V end lost 5 bases, the J end lost 1 base, and 8 bases lay between the germline ends. Recruited during active infection, patients (from Seattle) were subsequently followed longitudinally. The protocol was immunoSEQ multiplex PCR, while the TCRdb copy is restricted to in-frame clones and leaves out a portion. Of hundreds of thousands of clones detected, around nine tenths appear once; the ten largest clones hold around 6.6%. As concerns this clone: Other DNA sequences in the sample encode the same CDR3.

The chain uses TRBV7-2 and TRBJ2-5; a weak D match, TRBD2 (7 bases). The clonotype originates from a woman aged 70 to 79 with COVID-19, enrolled during active disease. The sequencing input was peripheral blood. CDR3 amino acids: CASSRGAQETQYF. Written as DNA, the CDR3 is TGTGCCAGCAGCCGGGGGGCCCAAGAGACCCAGTACTTC. Full variable domain (remainder filled in from reference TRBV7-2 and TRBJ2-5): GAGVSQSPSNKVTEKGKDVELRCDPISGHTALYWYRQSLGQGLEFLIYFQGNSAPDKSGLPSDRFSAERTGGSVSTLTIQRTQQEDSAVYLCASSRGAQETQYFGPGTRLLVL.